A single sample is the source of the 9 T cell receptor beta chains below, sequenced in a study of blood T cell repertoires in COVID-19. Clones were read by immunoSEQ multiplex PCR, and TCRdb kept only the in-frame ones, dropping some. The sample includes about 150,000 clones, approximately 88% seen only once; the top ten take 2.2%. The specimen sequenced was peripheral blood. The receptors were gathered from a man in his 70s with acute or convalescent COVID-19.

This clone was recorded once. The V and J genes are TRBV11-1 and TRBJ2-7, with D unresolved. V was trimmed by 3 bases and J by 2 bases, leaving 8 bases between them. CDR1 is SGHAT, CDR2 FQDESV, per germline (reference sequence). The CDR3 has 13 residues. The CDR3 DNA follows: TGTGCCAGCAGCTTCGACACCCCCTACGAGCAGTACTTC. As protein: CASSFDTPYEQYF.

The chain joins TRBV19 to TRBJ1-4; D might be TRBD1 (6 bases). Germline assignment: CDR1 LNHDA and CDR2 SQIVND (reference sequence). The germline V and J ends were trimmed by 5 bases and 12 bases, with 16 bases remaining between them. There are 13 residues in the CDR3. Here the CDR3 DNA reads TGTGCCAGTAGTCCCGACACAGGGAAGGAACTGTTTTTT. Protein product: CASSPDTGKELFF.

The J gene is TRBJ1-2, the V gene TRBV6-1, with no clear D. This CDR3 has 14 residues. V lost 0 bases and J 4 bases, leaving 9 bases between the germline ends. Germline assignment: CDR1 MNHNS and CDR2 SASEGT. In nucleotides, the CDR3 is TGTGCCAGCAGTGAAGCGGGAGTCCCCTATGGCTACACCTTC. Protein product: CASSEAGVPYGYTF.

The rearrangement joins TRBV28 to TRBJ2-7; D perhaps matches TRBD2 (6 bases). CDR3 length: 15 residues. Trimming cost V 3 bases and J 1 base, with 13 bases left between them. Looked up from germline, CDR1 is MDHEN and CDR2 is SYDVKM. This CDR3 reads CASSFPPGGSYEQYF. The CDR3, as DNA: TGTGCCAGCAGTTTCCCCCCCGGGGGATCCTACGAGCAGTACTTC.

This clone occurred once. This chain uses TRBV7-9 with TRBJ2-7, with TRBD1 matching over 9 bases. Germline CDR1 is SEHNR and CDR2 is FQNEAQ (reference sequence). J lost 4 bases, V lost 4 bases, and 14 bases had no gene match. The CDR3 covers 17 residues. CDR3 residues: CASSSSPGQGGGYEQYF. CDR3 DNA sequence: TGTGCCAGCAGCTCTAGTCCGGGACAGGGAGGGGGATACGAGCAGTACTTC.

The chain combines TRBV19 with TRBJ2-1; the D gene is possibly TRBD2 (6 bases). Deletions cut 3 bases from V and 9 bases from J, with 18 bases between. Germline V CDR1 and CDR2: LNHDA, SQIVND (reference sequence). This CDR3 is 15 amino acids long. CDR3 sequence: CASSMTRGTDSEQFF. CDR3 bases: TGTGCCAGTAGTATGACTAGAGGAACCGACAGTGAGCAGTTCTTC.

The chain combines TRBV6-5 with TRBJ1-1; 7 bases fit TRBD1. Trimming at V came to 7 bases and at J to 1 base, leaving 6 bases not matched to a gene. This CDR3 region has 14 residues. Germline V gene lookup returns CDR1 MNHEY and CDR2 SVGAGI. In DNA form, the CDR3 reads TGTGCCAGCACGGAGACAGGGAGGAACACTGAAGCTTTCTTT. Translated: CASTETGRNTEAFF.

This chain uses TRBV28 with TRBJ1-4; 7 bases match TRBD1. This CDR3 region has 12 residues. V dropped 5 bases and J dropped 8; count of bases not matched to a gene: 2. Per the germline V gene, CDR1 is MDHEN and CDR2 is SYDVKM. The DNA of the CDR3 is TGTGCCAGCAGTCGACAGGGAGAAAAACTGTTTTTT. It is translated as CASSRQGEKLFF.

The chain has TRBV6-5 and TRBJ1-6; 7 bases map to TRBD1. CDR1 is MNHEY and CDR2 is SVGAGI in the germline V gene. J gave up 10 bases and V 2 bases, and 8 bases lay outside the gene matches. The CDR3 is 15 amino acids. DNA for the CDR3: TGTGCCAGCAGTTACGAGAGGACAGGAGCGTCACCCCTCCACTTT. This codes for CASSYERTGASPLHF.